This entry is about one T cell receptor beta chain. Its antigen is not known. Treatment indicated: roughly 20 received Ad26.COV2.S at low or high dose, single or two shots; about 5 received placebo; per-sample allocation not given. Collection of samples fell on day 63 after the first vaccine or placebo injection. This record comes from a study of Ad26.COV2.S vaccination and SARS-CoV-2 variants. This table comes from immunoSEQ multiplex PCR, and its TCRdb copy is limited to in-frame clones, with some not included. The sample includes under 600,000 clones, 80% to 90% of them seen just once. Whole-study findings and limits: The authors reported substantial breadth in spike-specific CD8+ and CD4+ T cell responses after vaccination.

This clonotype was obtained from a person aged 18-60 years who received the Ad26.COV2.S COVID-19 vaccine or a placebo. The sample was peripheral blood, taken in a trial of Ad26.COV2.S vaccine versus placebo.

CDR3 bases: TGTGCCCGCCCGTTGGGCACTGAAGCTTTCTTT. The encoded protein is CARPLGTEAFF. The J gene is TRBJ1-1, the V gene TRBV2; D unresolved. Germline-derived CDR1 and CDR2 are SNHLY and FYNNEI. The CDR3 length is 11 residues. V lost 11 bases, J lost 4 bases, and 11 bases lay in between. The whole variable domain, filled in from reference TRBV2 and TRBJ1-1, reads EPEVTQTPSHQVTQMGQEVILRCVPISNHLYFYWYRQILGQKVEFLVSFYNNEISEKSEIFDDQFSVERPDGSNFTLKIRSTKLEDSAMYFCARPLGTEAFFGQGTRLTVV.